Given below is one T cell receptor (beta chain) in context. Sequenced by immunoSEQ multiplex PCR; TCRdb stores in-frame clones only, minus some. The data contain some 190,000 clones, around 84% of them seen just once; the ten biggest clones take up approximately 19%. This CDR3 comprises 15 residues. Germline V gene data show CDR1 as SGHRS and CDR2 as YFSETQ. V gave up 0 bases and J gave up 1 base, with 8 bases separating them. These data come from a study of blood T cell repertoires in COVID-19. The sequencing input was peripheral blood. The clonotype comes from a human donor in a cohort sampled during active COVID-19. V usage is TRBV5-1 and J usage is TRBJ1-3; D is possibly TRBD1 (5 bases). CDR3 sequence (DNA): TGCGCCAGCAGCTTGGTTCAGGGTTCTGGAAACACCATATATTTT. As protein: CASSLVQGSGNTIYF.